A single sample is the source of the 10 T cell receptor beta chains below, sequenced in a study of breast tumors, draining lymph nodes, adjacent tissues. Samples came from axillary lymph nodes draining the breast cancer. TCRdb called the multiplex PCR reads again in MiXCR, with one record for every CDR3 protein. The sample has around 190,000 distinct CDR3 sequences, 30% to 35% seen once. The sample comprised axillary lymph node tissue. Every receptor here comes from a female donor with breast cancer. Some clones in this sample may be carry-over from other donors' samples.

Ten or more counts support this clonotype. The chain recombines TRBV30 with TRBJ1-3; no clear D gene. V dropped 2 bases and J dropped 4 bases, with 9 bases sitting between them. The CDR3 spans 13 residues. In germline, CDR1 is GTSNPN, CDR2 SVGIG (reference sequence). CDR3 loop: CAWSKQVGNTIYF. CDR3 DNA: TGTGCCTGGAGTAAGCAGGTCGGAAACACCATATATTTT.

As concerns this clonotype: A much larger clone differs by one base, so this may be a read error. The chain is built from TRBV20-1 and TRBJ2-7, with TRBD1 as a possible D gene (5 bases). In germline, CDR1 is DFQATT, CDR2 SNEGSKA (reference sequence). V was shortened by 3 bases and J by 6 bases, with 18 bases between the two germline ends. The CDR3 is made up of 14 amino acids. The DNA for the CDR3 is TGCAGTGCTAGTATGGCAGGGCTTCAGTCCGAGCAGTACTTC. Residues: CSASMAGLQSEQYF.

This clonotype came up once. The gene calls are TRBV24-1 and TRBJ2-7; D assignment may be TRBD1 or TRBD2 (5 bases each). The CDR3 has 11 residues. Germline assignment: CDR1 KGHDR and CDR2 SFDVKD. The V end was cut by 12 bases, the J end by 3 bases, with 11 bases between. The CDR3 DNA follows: TGTGCCTCGAGGGGTTACTACGAGCAGTACTTC. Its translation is CASRGYYEQYF.

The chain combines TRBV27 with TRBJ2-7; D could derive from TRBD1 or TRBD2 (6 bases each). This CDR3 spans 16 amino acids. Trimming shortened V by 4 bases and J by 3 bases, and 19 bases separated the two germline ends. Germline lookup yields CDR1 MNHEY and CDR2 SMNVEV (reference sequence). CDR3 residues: CASSSLGGGGLYEQYF. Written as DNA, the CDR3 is TGTGCCAGCAGTTCTTTGGGGGGCGGAGGACTCTACGAGCAGTACTTC.

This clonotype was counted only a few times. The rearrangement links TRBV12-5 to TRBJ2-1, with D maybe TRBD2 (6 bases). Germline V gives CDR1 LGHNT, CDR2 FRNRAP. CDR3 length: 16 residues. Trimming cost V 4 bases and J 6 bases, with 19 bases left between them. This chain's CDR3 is CASGSGAGPKVNEQFF. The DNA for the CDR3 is TGTGCTAGTGGTTCCGGGGCGGGACCTAAGGTCAATGAGCAGTTCTTC.

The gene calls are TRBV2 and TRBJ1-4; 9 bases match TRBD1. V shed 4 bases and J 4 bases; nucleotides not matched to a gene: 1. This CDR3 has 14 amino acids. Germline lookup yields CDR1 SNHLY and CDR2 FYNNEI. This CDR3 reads CASSGTGDNEKLFF. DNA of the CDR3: TGTGCCAGCAGTGGGACAGGGGATAATGAAAAACTGTTTTTT.

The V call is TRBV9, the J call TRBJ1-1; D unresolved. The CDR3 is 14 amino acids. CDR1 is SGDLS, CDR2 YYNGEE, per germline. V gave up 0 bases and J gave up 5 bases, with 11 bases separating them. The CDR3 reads CASSVVSGRTEAFF. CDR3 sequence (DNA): TGTGCCAGCAGCGTAGTGTCAGGTCGGACTGAAGCTTTCTTT.

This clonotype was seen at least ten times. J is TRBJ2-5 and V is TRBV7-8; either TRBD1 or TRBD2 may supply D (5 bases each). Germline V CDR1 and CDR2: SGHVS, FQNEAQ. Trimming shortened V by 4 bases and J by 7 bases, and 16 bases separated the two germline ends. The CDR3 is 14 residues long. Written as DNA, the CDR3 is TGTGCCAGCAGCTCCCGGACTGGGGGTGGGACCCAGTACTTC. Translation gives CASSSRTGGGTQYF.

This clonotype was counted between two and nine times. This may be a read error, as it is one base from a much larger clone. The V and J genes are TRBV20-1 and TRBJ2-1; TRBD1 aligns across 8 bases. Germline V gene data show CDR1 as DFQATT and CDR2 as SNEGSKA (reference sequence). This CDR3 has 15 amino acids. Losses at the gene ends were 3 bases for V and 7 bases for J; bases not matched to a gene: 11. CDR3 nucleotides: TGCAGTGCTAGTACCTCGGACAGGGTAGCTAATGAGCAGTTCTTC. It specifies CSASTSDRVANEQFF.

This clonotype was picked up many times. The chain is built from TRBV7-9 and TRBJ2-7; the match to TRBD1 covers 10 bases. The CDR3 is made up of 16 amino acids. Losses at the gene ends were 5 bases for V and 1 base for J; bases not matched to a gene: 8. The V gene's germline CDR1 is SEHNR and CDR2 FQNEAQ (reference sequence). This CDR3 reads CASSARRTGGSYEQYF. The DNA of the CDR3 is TGTGCCAGCAGCGCCCGGAGGACAGGGGGTTCCTACGAGCAGTACTTC.